The T cell receptor beta chain described here comes from a study of T-cell memory formation after mild COVID-19. Study outcomes and limitations: Contracting CD4+ clones sat mainly in CM and EM; CD8+ in EMRA. Memory sampled before infection contained some responding clones, suggesting cross-reactive memory joined.

TCRdb reprocessed the 5' RACE reads with MiXCR, giving one entry per CDR3 protein. The data show about 560,000 distinct CDR3 sequences, about 18% seen once. This clonotype was counted between two and nine times. Its antigen is unidentified. Trimming stripped 6 bases from V and 4 bases from J, with 6 bases between. Germline CDR1 reads MNHEY; CDR2 reads SVGEGT. This CDR3 has 12 residues. The J gene is TRBJ2-2, the V gene TRBV6-2 or TRBV6-3, with a possible D match to TRBD1 (6 bases). The sequenced sample consisted of PBMCs or a T cell subset sorted from them (not recorded which). This receptor was obtained from an adult woman who had mild COVID-19 (a few samples of this study predate the infection). Cell type and time point are not known. The CDR3 loop reads CASRTGTGELFF. CDR3 nucleotide sequence: TGTGCCAGCAGGACAGGCACCGGGGAGCTGTTTTTT.